Below are 5 T cell receptor beta chains sequenced from a single sample in a study of T cell changes during pregnancy in multiple sclerosis (dated by TCRdb to about 2019). Library creation used the immunoSEQ multiplex PCR assay. In TCRdb, the immuneACCESS table is reduced to in-frame sequences with V and J assigned. These tables do not hold every clone; where another copy was compared, an unresolved V gene accounts for under half, and the others remain unexplained. In all, the sample holds 30,000 to 45,000 clones, and 91% of those were seen once. The ten largest clones represent approximately 0.47% of the sample. Source: CD4+ T cells from peripheral blood mononuclear cells, taken in the second trimester of pregnancy. Receptor source: a female donor in good health, enrolled as a control in a pregnancy study.

This chain joins TRBV23-1 and TRBJ1-3; D perhaps matches TRBD1 (6 bases). TRBV23-1 belongs to the ORF category, with a function that is uncertain. Deletions cut 10 bases from V and 7 bases from J, with 26 bases between. CDR3 length equals 16 residues. Here the CDR3 DNA reads TGCGCCACAACATCCAGGGGTCTTGGGGCTCGGAACACCATATATTTT. Amino acids: CATTSRGLGARNTIYF.

The chain recombines TRBV18 with TRBJ2-3; D ambiguous. V was cut by 3 bases and J by 5 bases, with 12 bases left in between. This CDR3 is 14 amino acids long. Germline CDR1 is KGHSH and CDR2 is LQKENI. In DNA form, the CDR3 reads TGTGCCAGCTCACCTGCGTCCGGTGGAGATACGCAGTATTTT. Amino acids: CASSPASGGDTQYF.

The chain uses TRBV5-1 and TRBJ2-3, with TRBD1 matching 9 bases. The germline gives CDR1 SGHRS, CDR2 YFSETQ. Germline trimming cut 3 bases from V and 5 bases from J; bases unmatched to any gene: 7. This CDR3 is 15 amino acids long. The CDR3 protein is CASSSQGARGDTQYF. The CDR3 DNA is TGCGCCAGCAGCTCACAGGGGGCGAGAGGAGATACGCAGTATTTT.

The V gene is TRBV6-1, the J gene TRBJ2-4, with D tentatively TRBD2 (6 bases). V dropped 7 bases and J dropped 1 base, with 14 bases sitting between them. This CDR3 is built from 15 residues. Germline V CDR1 and CDR2: MNHNS, SASEGT. The CDR3 loop is CASIDRGKAKNIQYF. The CDR3 bases are TGTGCCAGCATTGATCGGGGGAAGGCCAAAAACATTCAGTACTTC.

CDR3 nucleotides: TGTGCCATCTGGGGACTAGCGGGTTTCAATGAGCAGTTCTTC. Translation: CAIWGLAGFNEQFF. The chain has TRBV2 and TRBJ2-1; TRBD2 agrees at 12 bases. Trimming took 10 bases from V and 6 from J; bases not matched to a gene: 7. From germline, CDR1 is SNHLY and CDR2 FYNNEI. This CDR3 is 14 amino acids long.